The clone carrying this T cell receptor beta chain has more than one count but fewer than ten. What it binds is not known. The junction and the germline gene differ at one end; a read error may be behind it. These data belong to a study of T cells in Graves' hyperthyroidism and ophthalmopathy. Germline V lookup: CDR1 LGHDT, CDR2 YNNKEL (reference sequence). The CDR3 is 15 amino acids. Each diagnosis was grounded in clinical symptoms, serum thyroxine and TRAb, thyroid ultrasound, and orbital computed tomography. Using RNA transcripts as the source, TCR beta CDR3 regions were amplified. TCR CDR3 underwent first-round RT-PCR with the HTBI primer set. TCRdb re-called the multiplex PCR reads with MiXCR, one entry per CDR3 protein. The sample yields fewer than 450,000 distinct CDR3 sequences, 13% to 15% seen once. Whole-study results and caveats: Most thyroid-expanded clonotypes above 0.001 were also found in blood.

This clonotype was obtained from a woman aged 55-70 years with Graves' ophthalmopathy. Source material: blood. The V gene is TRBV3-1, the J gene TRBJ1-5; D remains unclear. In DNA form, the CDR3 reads TGTGCCAGCAGCCAAGATGCCGGTAGCGATCAGCCCCAGCATTTT. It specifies CASSQDAGSDQPQHF.